The 9 T cell receptor beta chains below were found in one sample sequenced in a study of T cell changes during pregnancy in multiple sclerosis. Assay: immunoSEQ multiplex PCR; the TCRdb copy retains only in-frame clones and omits some. The sample has about 38,000 clones; about 90% are singletons. The sequencing used CD8+ T cells from peripheral blood mononuclear cells, collected after pregnancy. These receptors all come from a female donor with multiple sclerosis, enrolled in a pregnancy study.

The gene calls are TRBV9 and TRBJ2-7; 9 bases map to TRBD2. J lost 4 bases, V lost 0 bases, and 2 bases had no gene match. The CDR3 runs 14 residues. CDR1 SGDLS and CDR2 YYNGEE come from the germline V gene. The CDR3 region is CASSVAAGGYEQYF. The CDR3 DNA reads as TGTGCCAGCAGCGTAGCGGCGGGAGGGTACGAGCAGTACTTC.

The CDR3 here is CASSSGLAGAFNEQFF. CDR3 DNA: TGTGCCAGCAGCTCCGGACTAGCGGGAGCCTTCAATGAGCAGTTCTTC. V gene TRBV7-8 combines with J gene TRBJ2-1; TRBD2 matches at 13 bases. Unmatched junction bases numbered 6, after V lost 4 bases and J lost 6 bases. This CDR3 has 16 residues. Germline assignment: CDR1 SGHVS and CDR2 FQNEAQ.

The chain links TRBV5-5 to TRBJ2-7; D unclear. The CDR3 consists of 12 residues. CDR1 SGHKS and CDR2 YYEKEE come from the germline V gene (reference sequence). The V end lost 4 bases, the J end lost 0 bases, and 5 bases lay between the germline ends. The CDR3 loop reads CASSLSSYEQYF. The CDR3 nucleotides read TGTGCCAGCAGCCTTAGCTCCTACGAGCAGTACTTC. Supplemented by reference TRBV5-5 and TRBJ2-7, the full variable domain reads DAGVTQSPTHLIKTRGQQVTLRCSPISGHKSVSWYQQVLGQGPQFIFQYYEKEERGRGNFPDRFSARQFPNYSSELNVNALLLGDSALYLCASSLSSYEQYFGPGTRLTVT.

This clone has only one observation. The chain has TRBV15 and TRBJ2-7, with TRBD1 identical over 9 bases. CDR3 size: 17 residues. Germline assignment: CDR1 LNHNV and CDR2 YYDKDF (reference sequence). V was clipped by 0 bases and J by 5 bases; unmatched bases: 11. The chain's CDR3 is CATSRDRRTGAPHEQYF. In nucleotides, the CDR3 is TGTGCCACCAGCAGAGATCGTCGGACAGGGGCTCCTCACGAGCAGTACTTC.

The CDR3 coding sequence is TGTGCCAGCAGCGGGGGGAGCTCCTACGAGCAGTACTTC. Protein sequence: CASSGGSSYEQYF. The gene calls are TRBV5-6 and TRBJ2-7; TRBD2 is a possible D gene (6 bases). The CDR3 has 13 amino acids. V lost 4 bases, J lost 0 bases, and 8 bases lay in between. Germline CDR1 reads SGHDT; CDR2 reads YYEEEE.

This chain connects TRBV6-5 to TRBJ2-3, with D unclear. Germline CDR1 MNHEY, CDR2 SVGAGI. Trimming shortened V by 4 bases and J by 1 base, and 12 bases separated the two germline ends. The CDR3 is made up of 15 amino acids. CDR3 region: CASSLTLLGTDTQYF. CDR3 nucleotide sequence: TGTGCCAGCAGTTTAACCCTCCTAGGCACAGATACGCAGTATTTT.

The chain is built from TRBV28 and TRBJ2-7; 7 bases fit TRBD1. CDR3 size: 15 residues. Germline V gives CDR1 MDHEN, CDR2 SYDVKM. With V trimmed by 5 bases and J by 6 bases, 13 bases remained unmatched. The CDR3 nucleotides are TGTGCCAGCAGTCCTTCACAGGGGCCCTTCGGCGAGCAGTACTTC. Translation gives CASSPSQGPFGEQYF.

J is TRBJ2-7 and V is TRBV29-1; tentatively, D is TRBD1 (5 bases). The CDR3 covers 18 residues. Looked up from germline, CDR1 is SQVTM and CDR2 is ANQGSEA. Trimming stripped 1 base from V and 4 bases from J, with 26 bases between. The CDR3 protein is CSVEGVVAASGKGYEQYF. The CDR3 DNA follows: TGCAGCGTTGAAGGGGTAGTGGCAGCCTCCGGCAAGGGGTACGAGCAGTACTTC.

Of note for this clone: Additional DNA sequences in this sample encode the identical CDR3. The gene calls are TRBV27 and TRBJ1-5; D not certain. The CDR3 covers 13 residues. Germline-derived CDR1 and CDR2 are MNHEY and SMNVEV (reference sequence). Between the trimmed V and J ends, which lost 6 bases and 0 bases, there was a span of 6 bases. In nucleotides, the CDR3 is TGTGCCAGCAGCCCCCTTAGCAATCAGCCCCAGCATTTT. Its protein product is CASSPLSNQPQHF.